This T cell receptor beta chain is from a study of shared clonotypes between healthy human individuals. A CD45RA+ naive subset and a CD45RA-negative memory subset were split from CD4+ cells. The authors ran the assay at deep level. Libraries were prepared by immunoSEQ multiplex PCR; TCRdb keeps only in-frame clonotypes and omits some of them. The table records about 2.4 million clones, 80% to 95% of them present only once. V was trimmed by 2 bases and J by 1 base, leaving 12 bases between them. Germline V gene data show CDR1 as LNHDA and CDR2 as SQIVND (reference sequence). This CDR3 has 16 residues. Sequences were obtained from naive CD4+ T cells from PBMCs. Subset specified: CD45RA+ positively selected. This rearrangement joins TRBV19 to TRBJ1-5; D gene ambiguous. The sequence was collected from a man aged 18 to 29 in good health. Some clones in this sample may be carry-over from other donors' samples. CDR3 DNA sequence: TGTGCCAGTAGTATATTGGCCCACGCAAGCAATCAGCCCCAGCATTTT. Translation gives CASSILAHASNQPQHF.